A selection of T cell receptor beta chains follows, all from one sample in a study of shared clonotypes between healthy human individuals. Sequenced by immunoSEQ multiplex PCR; TCRdb stores in-frame clones only, minus some. The sample records approximately 1,500,000 clones, 95% to 99% being singletons. The sequencing input was naive CD4+ T cells sorted from blood. These receptors all stem from a man aged 25 to 40 in good health. Each CDR3 is given with its conserved first and last residue. D genes are given only for firm matches. Not every row has a clone size; where given, it reads once, few, many or a size class.

length	size	V	D	J	DNA	CDR3
15	-	TRBV28	-	TRBJ1-1	TGTGCCAGCAGCGCCGGGACGGGATTGAACACTGAAGCTTTCTTT	CASSAGTGLNTEAFF
15	once	TRBV5-4	TRBD2	TRBJ2-7	TGTGCCAGCAGCTTGGCGGCGGGAGCGACCTACGAGCAGTACTTC	CASSLAAGATYEQYF
14	-	TRBV18	-	TRBJ2-5	TGTGCCAGCTCACCTGGGAGCCCCCAAGAGACCCAGTACTTC	CASSPGSPQETQYF
11	-	TRBV19	-	TRBJ1-1	TGTGCCAGTCAGAAGAACACTGAAGCTTTCTTT	CASQKNTEAFF
13	-	TRBV27	-	TRBJ2-3	TGTGCCAGCAGGGGGGCCGGAGGGGATACGCAGTATTTT	CASRGAGGDTQYF
13	-	TRBV2	-	TRBJ1-5	TGTGCCAGCAGGGGAGATAGCAATCAGCCCCAGCATTTT	CASRGDSNQPQHF
12	-	TRBV30	-	TRBJ1-1	TGTGCCTGGAGACCTCAGAACACTGAAGCTTTCTTT	CAWRPQNTEAFF
13	-	TRBV19	TRBD1	TRBJ2-7	TGTGCCAGTAGTTCAAAGACAGGGTACGAGCAGTACTTC	CASSSKTGYEQYF
15	-	TRBV6-5	TRBD2	TRBJ2-3	TGTGCCAGCACACCGTATGGGGGGGGCACAGATACGCAGTATTTT	CASTPYGGGTDTQYF
19	-	TRBV4-1	-	TRBJ1-5	TGCGCCAGCAGCCAAGTAGGCGGGGGCATGATCCCCCGCAATCAGCCCCAGCATTTT	CASSQVGGGMIPRNQPQHF
15	-	TRBV11-2	-	TRBJ2-7	TGTGCCAGCAGCTTAGTGCGGACAGCTAGCTACGAGCAGTACTTC	CASSLVRTASYEQYF
16	-	TRBV7-9	-	TRBJ2-7	TGTGCCAGCAGCTTTGATACCGGACTCCGCTCCTACGAGCAGTACTTC	CASSFDTGLRSYEQYF
15	-	TRBV4-3	TRBD1	TRBJ1-5	TGCGCCAGCAGCCCCACAGGGGGCATCGATCAGCCCCAGCATTTT	CASSPTGGIDQPQHF
14	once	TRBV9	-	TRBJ2-2	TGTGCCAGCAGCGTTTCCACTCGTGGCGGGGAGCTGTTTTTT	CASSVSTRGGELFF
15	-	TRBV19	TRBD2	TRBJ2-1	TGTGCCAGTACCGAAAGCCTAGCGGGAGCCAATGAGCAGTTCTTC	CASTESLAGANEQFF
12	-	TRBV7-9	-	TRBJ2-1	TGTGCCAGCAGCTTATTAAGGAATGAGCAGTTCTTC	CASSLLRNEQFF
15	-	TRBV4-1	-	TRBJ1-5	TGCGCCAGCAGCCAAGGGGGCGGCTCAAATCAGCCCCAGCATTTT	CASSQGGGSNQPQHF
14	once	TRBV11-2	-	TRBJ2-7	TGTGCCAGCATCCCGATAGCGGATCCCTACGAGCAGTACTTC	CASIPIADPYEQYF
15	-	TRBV9	-	TRBJ2-1	TGTGCCAGCAGCGTAGCGGGAGATGATTACAATGAGCAGTTCTTC	CASSVAGDDYNEQFF
15	-	TRBV11-2	TRBD1	TRBJ2-7	TGTGCCAGCAGCTTAGAACAGGGGCTCTCCTACGAGCAGTACTTC	CASSLEQGLSYEQYF
17	-	TRBV7-2	-	TRBJ2-7	TGTGCCAGCAGTCGACAGGGTATAGCGGGGCTACTCTACGAGCAGTACTTC	CASSRQGIAGLLYEQYF
12	-	TRBV28	-	TRBJ2-7	TGTGCCAGCAGTGCAGTCTCCTACGAGCAGTACTTC	CASSAVSYEQYF
14	-	TRBV27	TRBD2	TRBJ2-7	TGTGCCAGCAGTTTCGCGGGAGGCACCTACGAGCAGTACTTC	CASSFAGGTYEQYF
16	-	TRBV7-9	-	TRBJ1-2	TGTGCCAGCACCCTCTCTGGTGGTTCAACTAACTATGGCTACACCTTC	CASTLSGGSTNYGYTF
9	-	TRBV29-1	-	TRBJ2-5	TGCAGCGTTGACGCGGGCCAGTACTTC	CSVDAGQYF
15	-	TRBV5-1	-	TRBJ2-1	TGCGCCAGCAGCCGGCCCCCAGGCACCTACAATGAGCAGTTCTTC	CASSRPPGTYNEQFF
17	-	TRBV7-6	TRBD2	TRBJ2-1	TGTGCCAGCAGCTTAGCGATTAGCGGGAGTTCCTACAATGAGCAGTTCTTC	CASSLAISGSSYNEQFF
15	-	TRBV30	-	TRBJ1-2	TGTGCCTGGACCCCCGGGCAGGGTGGTGAGTATGGCTACACCTTC	CAWTPGQGGEYGYTF
15	-	TRBV2	-	TRBJ1-5	TGTGCCAGCAGTGCTCGGGACACGGCAGACAGGCCCCAGCATTTT	CASSARDTADRPQHF
11	-	TRBV20-1	-	TRBJ2-3	TGCAGTGCTAGATACACAGATACGCAGTATTTT	CSARYTDTQYF
15	-	TRBV7-9	-	TRBJ2-7	TGTGCCAGCAGCTTACTCTTGGGATCGGGCTACGAGCAGTACTTC	CASSLLLGSGYEQYF
15	-	TRBV28	TRBD1	TRBJ1-4	TGTGCCAGCGGCTACAGGGGTCCGCACGATGAAAAACTGTTTTTT	CASGYRGPHDEKLFF
15	-	TRBV30	-	TRBJ2-3	TGTGCCTCATCCCAGGGGAGCGGGATAATTTATACGCAGTATTTT	CASSQGSGIIYTQYF
14	-	TRBV4-1	-	TRBJ1-5	TGCGCCAGCAGCCCAGACAGTAGCAATCAGCCCCAGCATTTT	CASSPDSSNQPQHF
13	-	TRBV10-1	-	TRBJ1-2	TGCGCCAGCAGTGCGGGACACAACTATGGCTACACCTTC	CASSAGHNYGYTF
14	-	TRBV7-8	-	TRBJ2-3	TGTGCCAGCAGCTTACGACAGGGCACAGATACGCAGTATTTT	CASSLRQGTDTQYF
13	-	TRBV7-3	-	TRBJ2-7	TGTGCCAGCAGCCTAAATCGCGGTGGGGAGCAGTACTTC	CASSLNRGGEQYF
12	-	TRBV7-9	-	TRBJ2-5	TGTGCCAGCAGCTTAGTGGGAGAGACCCAGTACTTC	CASSLVGETQYF
15	-	TRBV6-5	-	TRBJ2-7	TGTGCCAGCAGACTCAATACAGGGCTACCCTACGAGCAGTACTTC	CASRLNTGLPYEQYF
14	-	TRBV5-1	TRBD2	TRBJ2-1	TGCGCCAGCAGCTCTAGCGGGAGTACGAATGAGCAGTTCTTC	CASSSSGSTNEQFF
15	-	TRBV27	-	TRBJ2-5	TGTGCCAGCAGTTTAGAGTTGGCCAGCCTAGGGACCCAGTACTTC	CASSLELASLGTQYF
13	-	TRBV7-7	-	TRBJ2-1	TGTGCTAGCAGCTTAGGTCTGGGCAATGAGCAGTTCTTC	CASSLGLGNEQFF
15	-	TRBV9	-	TRBJ2-1	TGTGCCAGCAGCCCCATCGGAAGCTCCTACAATGAGCAGTTCTTC	CASSPIGSSYNEQFF
15	once	TRBV7-9	-	TRBJ1-3	TGTGCCAGCAGCAGTCGGGGCATGGCAGGAAACACCATATATTTT	CASSSRGMAGNTIYF
14	-	TRBV6-6	TRBD1	TRBJ1-1	TGTGCCAGCAGAAAACAGGGGCCGGACACTGAAGCTTTCTTT	CASRKQGPDTEAFF
16	-	TRBV27	-	TRBJ2-2	TGTGCCAGCAGTTTAAAGCGGCCAAGGAACACCGGGGAGCTGTTTTTT	CASSLKRPRNTGELFF
13	-	TRBV18	-	TRBJ1-2	TGTGCCAGCTCAACAGGGTCGAACTATGGCTACACCTTC	CASSTGSNYGYTF
17	-	TRBV7-9	TRBD1	TRBJ2-1	TGTGCCAGCAGCTACTCGTTAGGACAGGGGGCGGTGCATGAGCAGTTCTTC	CASSYSLGQGAVHEQFF
13	-	TRBV25-1	-	TRBJ1-1	TGTGCCAGCAGTGAATTCAGGAACACTGAAGCTTTCTTT	CASSEFRNTEAFF
16	-	TRBV4-3	-	TRBJ2-2	TGCGCCAGCAGCCAAGATTGGGGGCAGATTGCCGGGGAGCTGTTTTTT	CASSQDWGQIAGELFF
11	-	TRBV28	-	TRBJ2-3	TGTGCCAGCAGAGGGACAGATACGCAGTATTTT	CASRGTDTQYF
13	once	TRBV10-3	-	TRBJ1-2	TGTGCCATCAGTGAGGGGGCGGTTGATGGCTACACCTTC	CAISEGAVDGYTF
15	-	TRBV10-1	-	TRBJ2-3	TGCGCCAGCAGTGAGTCGCGTTTTGGCACAGATACGCAGTATTTT	CASSESRFGTDTQYF
17	-	TRBV28	-	TRBJ1-1	TGTGCCAGCAGTTTGCCGGACAGCGGACTTCTCGCACGGCAAGCTTTCTTT	CASSLPDSGLLARQAFF
14	-	TRBV5-1	-	TRBJ2-5	TGCGCCAGCAGCTTGGTTTTAGGGCAAGAGACCCAGTACTTC	CASSLVLGQETQYF
20	-	TRBV27	-	TRBJ1-1	TGTGCCAGCAGTCCCGACAGAAAAAAGTGGTCTGAACAGAGGAACACTGAAGCTTTCTTT	CASSPDRKKWSEQRNTEAFF
16	-	TRBV9	TRBD1	TRBJ2-1	TGTGCCAGCAGCGTAGAGGGAATGACAGGGTGGAATGAGCAGTTCTTC	CASSVEGMTGWNEQFF